This T cell receptor beta chain was identified during a study of T cell responses to AZD1222 COVID-19 vaccine. The study, taken as a whole, reports: Repertoires in all cases were sampled only once the peak T cell response had passed.

V was trimmed by 9 bases and J by 5 bases, leaving 16 bases between them. This CDR3 is 13 amino acids long. Germline assignment: CDR1 MDHEN and CDR2 SYDVKM. Profiled with immunoSEQ multiplex PCR; TCRdb holds only in-frame clones, not every one. The sample lists 140,000 to 150,000 clones; roughly 92% were seen once. Concerning this clone itself: The antigen is undetermined.

The source material was peripheral blood, sampled on day 0 of AZD1222 vaccination. The sequence came from an adult in good health. The rearrangement uses TRBV28 and TRBJ2-5; D may be TRBD1 (6 bases). In nucleotides, the CDR3 is TGTGCCAGTCGATTACAGGGATCGGAGACCCAGTACTTC. Translating gives CASRLQGSETQYF.